The 23 T cell receptor beta chains reported below all come from one sample, sequenced in a study of blood T cell repertoires in COVID-19. Using immunoSEQ multiplex PCR, the repertoire was profiled, and TCRdb retains in-frame clones only, with some absent. The data contain 300,000 to 450,000 clones, roughly 85% of them seen just once; the ten biggest clones take up approximately 3.7%. The specimen was peripheral blood. Receptors originate from a woman aged 18-29 years with acute or convalescent COVID-19.

Only a few counts were recorded for this clone. V usage is TRBV28 and J usage is TRBJ2-7; 9 nucleotides agree with TRBD2. This CDR3 has 14 amino acids. The germline CDR1 and CDR2 sequences are MDHEN and SYDVKM. V gave up 5 bases and J gave up 4 bases; unmatched junction bases: 6. The CDR3 reads CASSPGLAYYEQYF. Written as DNA, the CDR3 is TGTGCCAGCAGTCCGGGACTAGCATATTACGAGCAGTACTTC.

CDR3 DNA: TGTGCCAGCAGTGAAAAACGAGGACTAGCGGGAGGATACGAGCAGTACTTC. Encoded protein: CASSEKRGLAGGYEQYF. This chain connects TRBV2 to TRBJ2-7; 14 positions match TRBD2. With V trimmed by 2 bases and J by 4 bases, 7 bases remained unmatched. Germline V gene data show CDR1 as SNHLY and CDR2 as FYNNEI. The CDR3 spans 17 residues.

The chain couples TRBV12-5 to TRBJ1-2, with 9 nucleotides matching TRBD1. With 3 bases clipped from V and 0 bases from J, the junction kept 8 bases outside the gene matches. Looked up from germline, CDR1 is LGHNT and CDR2 is FRNRAP. The CDR3 covers 17 residues. The CDR3: CASGLQGANSANYGYTF. DNA of the CDR3: TGTGCTAGTGGTTTACAGGGGGCGAATTCTGCTAACTATGGCTACACCTTC.

This chain links TRBV24-1 with TRBJ2-2; D remains ambiguous. Germline V CDR1 and CDR2: KGHDR, SFDVKD. The CDR3 runs 12 residues. The V end was cut by 3 bases, the J end by 9 bases, with 7 bases between. The CDR3 coding sequence is TGTGCCACCAGTGATAGAACAAGGGAGCTGTTTTTT. Amino acids: CATSDRTRELFF.

The CDR3 DNA reads TGTGCCAGCAGACTGATAGATGAGCAGTTCTTC. Its translation: CASRLIDEQFF. The rearrangement uses TRBV12-3 or TRBV12-4 and TRBJ2-1; no reliable D call. V lost 6 bases to trimming and J lost 8 bases, with 8 bases between them. The CDR3 totals 11 residues.

The chain is built from TRBV28 and TRBJ1-5; D is unresolved. The germline CDR1 and CDR2 sequences are MDHEN and SYDVKM. The V end lost 4 bases, the J end lost 4 bases, and 8 bases lay between the germline ends. The CDR3 is 13 amino acids. This CDR3 reads CASSWSLNQPQHF. For the CDR3, the DNA is TGTGCCAGCAGTTGGTCACTGAATCAGCCCCAGCATTTT.

The chain recombines TRBV7-9 with TRBJ1-1; TRBD1 matches at 9 bases. This CDR3 is built from 14 residues. Germline CDR1 SEHNR, CDR2 FQNEAQ (reference sequence). V shed 3 bases and J 7 bases; nucleotides not matched to a gene: 6. The CDR3 region has the DNA TGTGCCAGCAGCTTGGGACAGGGATTTGATGAAGCTTTCTTT. Its protein is CASSLGQGFDEAFF.

In this sample, this clone turned up once. The chain combines TRBV5-6 with TRBJ2-7, with D perhaps matching TRBD2 (6 bases). V gave up 2 bases and J gave up 3 bases, with 6 bases separating them. The CDR3 spans 12 residues. Germline V gives CDR1 SGHDT, CDR2 YYEEEE. As DNA, the CDR3 is TGTGCCAGCAGCTTCGGGGGCTACGAGCAGTACTTC. This gives the protein CASSFGGYEQYF.

The rearrangement links TRBV4-2 to TRBJ2-5; no definite D call. The germline V and J ends were trimmed by 7 bases and 5 bases, with 14 bases remaining between them. The germline gives CDR1 LGHNA, CDR2 YNFKEQ. This CDR3 is built from 13 residues. The CDR3 loop is CASTSGARETQYF. In nucleotides, the CDR3 is TGTGCCAGCACCTCTGGAGCGAGGGAGACCCAGTACTTC.

The chain recombines TRBV19 with TRBJ2-5; possible D gene TRBD2, 5 bases. Per the germline V gene, CDR1 is LNHDA and CDR2 is SQIVND (reference sequence). V lost 6 bases to trimming and J lost 1 base, with 18 bases between them. This CDR3 is 16 amino acids long. In nucleotides, the CDR3 is TGTGCCAGTAGCCTCCGGGGAGTCGCCCCCCAAGAGACCCAGTACTTC. This gives the protein CASSLRGVAPQETQYF.

The genes are TRBV21-1 and TRBJ1-2; the listed D gene, TRBD1, was not tested against the DNA. TRBV21-1 is given as a pseudogene. The CDR3 has 13 amino acids. The CDR3 sequence is CASSKSGGSGYTF. Here the CDR3 DNA reads TGTGCCAGCAGCAAATCAGGGGGAAGTGGCTACACCTTC.

The gene calls are TRBV5-5 and TRBJ2-1; possibly TRBD1 for D (5 bases). The V end lost 4 bases, the J end lost 1 base, and 15 bases lay between the germline ends. Per the germline V gene, CDR1 is SGHKS and CDR2 is YYEKEE (reference sequence). The CDR3 covers 16 residues. DNA for the CDR3: TGTGCCAGCAGCAAGAAAGAGACAGAGTCCTACAATGAGCAGTTCTTC. Residues: CASSKKETESYNEQFF.

This rearrangement joins TRBV2 to TRBJ2-3; no clear D. V lost 9 bases to trimming and J lost 0 bases, with 16 bases between them. The length of the CDR3 is 15 residues. The V gene's germline CDR1 is SNHLY and CDR2 FYNNEI. The CDR3 sequence: CARNNVAASTDTQYF. The CDR3 nucleotides read TGTGCCAGAAACAATGTGGCGGCTAGCACAGATACGCAGTATTTT.

The chain employs TRBV6-1 and TRBJ1-3; no clear D. Germline CDR1 and CDR2: MNHNS and SASEGT. This CDR3 has 12 residues. With 3 bases removed from V and 2 bases from J, the gap between germline ends came to 2 bases. CDR3 sequence (DNA): TGTGCCAGCAGTGATACTGGAAACACCATATATTTT. Its protein product is CASSDTGNTIYF.

The chain couples TRBV2 to TRBJ1-6; a weak D match, TRBD1 (5 bases). CDR1 SNHLY and CDR2 FYNNEI come from the germline V gene. V was pared by 2 bases and J by 0 bases, with 8 bases between. This CDR3 contains 16 residues. The CDR3: CASSETGSSYNSPLHF. The CDR3 DNA reads TGTGCCAGCAGTGAAACAGGAAGCTCCTATAATTCACCCCTCCACTTT.

This clone was seen only once. The J gene is TRBJ2-3, the V gene TRBV2, with TRBD1 identical over 8 bases. From germline, CDR1 is SNHLY and CDR2 FYNNEI. The CDR3 has 16 residues. Unmatched junction bases numbered 14, after V lost 3 bases and J lost 9 bases. Written as DNA, the CDR3 is TGTGCCAGCAGTGATGTAGGCGGACAGGGCTATGGCACGCAGTATTTT. Residues: CASSDVGGQGYGTQYF.

The CDR3 loop is CASSPGSRVQHF. CDR3 nucleotides: TGTGCCAGCAGCCCAGGTTCGCGGGTCCAGCATTTT. The rearrangement links TRBV6-2 or TRBV6-3 to TRBJ1-5; no clear D. Germline CDR1 and CDR2: MNHEY and SVGEGT. Trimming pared 6 bases from V and 12 bases from J, leaving 15 bases between. This CDR3 region has 12 residues.

The chain is built from TRBV23-1 and TRBJ1-5, with D perhaps TRBD1 (5 bases). TRBV23-1 is flagged as an ORF with uncertain function. The V gene lost 0 bases and the J gene lost 1 base, with 10 bases spanning the gap. CDR3 length: 16 residues. Here the CDR3 DNA reads TGCGCCAGCAGTCAATCGGGGCAGGCGAGCAATCAGCCCCAGCATTTT. As protein: CASSQSGQASNQPQHF.

This clone was seen a few times. The V call is TRBV10-1, the J call TRBJ2-3; TRBD1 aligns across 10 bases. Germline lookup yields CDR1 WNHNN and CDR2 SYGVQD (reference sequence). The CDR3 is 13 amino acids. V lost 4 bases, J lost 9 bases, and 4 bases stayed unmatched. Written as DNA, the CDR3 is TGCGCCAGCAGTGGGGACAGGGGAGGAACGCAGTATTTT. It codes for CASSGDRGGTQYF.

This clone was observed many times. V gene TRBV5-1 combines with J gene TRBJ2-2, with D possibly being TRBD2 (6 bases). CDR1 is SGHRS and CDR2 is YFSETQ in the germline V gene. The CDR3 runs to 16 residues. The V end lost 3 bases, the J end lost 1 base, and 13 bases lay between the germline ends. In nucleotides, the CDR3 is TGCGCCAGCAGCTCGTTAGCGGTCCGGAACACCGGGGAGCTGTTTTTT. It yields the protein CASSSLAVRNTGELFF.

This clone was recorded once. The chain carries TRBV6-4 and TRBJ2-1; 9 bases agree with TRBD1. The CDR3 runs to 12 residues. CDR1 MRHNA and CDR2 SNTAGT come from the germline V gene. J gave up 6 bases and V 9 bases, and 3 bases lay outside the gene matches. Here the CDR3 reads CARGTGSNEQFF. CDR3 nucleotides: TGTGCCAGGGGGACAGGGTCCAATGAGCAGTTCTTC.

The chain is built from TRBV9 and TRBJ1-4; D unresolved. The germline V and J ends were trimmed by 4 bases and 3 bases, with 10 bases remaining between them. This CDR3 contains 14 residues. In germline, CDR1 is SGDLS, CDR2 YYNGEE. The CDR3 loop is CASSPGGSNEKLFF. The CDR3 nucleotides are TGTGCCAGCAGCCCGGGCGGGTCTAATGAAAAACTGTTTTTT.

The genes are TRBV5-8 and TRBJ2-5, with 8 positions matching TRBD1. The germline gives CDR1 SGHTS, CDR2 YDEGEE. The CDR3 is 13 residues long. V lost 4 bases, J lost 2 bases, and 1 base stayed unmatched. The CDR3 DNA reads as TGTGCCAGCAGCCGGGACAGGCAAGAGACCCAGTACTTC. It translates to CASSRDRQETQYF. Based on the CDR3 plus reference TRBV5-8 and TRBJ2-5, the full variable domain is EAGVTQSPTHLIKTRGQQATLRCSPISGHTSVYWYQQALGLGLQFLLWYDEGEERNRGNFPPRFSGRQFPNYSSELNVNALELEDSALYLCASSRDRQETQYFGPGTRLLVL.